The clone carrying this T cell receptor (beta chain) was recorded many times. Its antigen is unidentified. This specimen belongs to a study of human T cells and chemical hapten exposure. Time point: patch test 1, 2 weeks after DPC sensitization. Treatment of the sample: therapeutic diphenylcyclopropenone sensitization with weekly scalp DPC. It was the library that attached unique molecular identifiers to individual cDNA molecules. TCRdb reanalysed the RACE reads using MiXCR and keeps one entry per CDR3 protein. The repertoire consists of 340,000 or so distinct CDR3 sequences, with 5.5% to 8% occurring once and the leading ten covering 8% to 9%. Overall study results and limits: Donor immune responses may differ from healthy people's, since all donors had alopecia.

The germline V gene has CDR1 MNHEY and CDR2 SMNVEV (reference sequence). Losses at the gene ends were 9 bases for V and 0 bases for J; bases not matched to a gene: 15. There are 20 residues in the CDR3. The TCR originated in a woman younger than 30 with alopecia areata. Some clones in this sample may be carry-over from other donors' samples. The sequenced sample was whole blood, obtained in connection with sensitization to the hapten diphenylcyclopropenone (DPC). V and J are TRBV27 and TRBJ2-6; 12 bases match TRBD1. The CDR3 sequence: CARPSDGTGGPSSGANVLTF. The DNA for the CDR3 is TGTGCCAGGCCGTCGGATGGGACAGGGGGCCCTAGCTCTGGGGCCAACGTCCTGACTTTC.